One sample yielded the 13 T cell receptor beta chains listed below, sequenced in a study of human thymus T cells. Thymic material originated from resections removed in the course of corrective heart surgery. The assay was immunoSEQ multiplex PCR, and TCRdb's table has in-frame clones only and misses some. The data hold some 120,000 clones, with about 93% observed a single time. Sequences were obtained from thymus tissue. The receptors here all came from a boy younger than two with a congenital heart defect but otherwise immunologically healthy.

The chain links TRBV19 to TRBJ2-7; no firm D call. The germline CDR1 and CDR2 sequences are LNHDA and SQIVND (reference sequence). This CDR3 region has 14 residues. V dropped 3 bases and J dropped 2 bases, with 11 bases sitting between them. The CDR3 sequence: CASSMSQSAYEQYF. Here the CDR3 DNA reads TGTGCCAGTAGTATGTCACAGTCCGCCTACGAGCAGTACTTC.

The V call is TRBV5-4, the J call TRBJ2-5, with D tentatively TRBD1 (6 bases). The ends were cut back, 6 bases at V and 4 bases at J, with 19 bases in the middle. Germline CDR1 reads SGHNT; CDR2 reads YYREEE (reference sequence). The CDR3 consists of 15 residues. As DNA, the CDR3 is TGTGCCAGCACCTCAAAAGTGGGGGCGGTAGAGACCCAGTACTTC. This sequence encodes CASTSKVGAVETQYF.

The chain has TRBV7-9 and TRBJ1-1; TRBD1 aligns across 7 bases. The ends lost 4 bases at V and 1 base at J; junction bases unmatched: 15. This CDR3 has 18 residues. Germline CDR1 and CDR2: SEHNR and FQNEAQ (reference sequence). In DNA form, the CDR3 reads TGTGCCAGCAGCTCAGAGTCCCTTACCGGGACAGCGAACACTGAAGCTTTCTTT. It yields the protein CASSSESLTGTANTEAFF.

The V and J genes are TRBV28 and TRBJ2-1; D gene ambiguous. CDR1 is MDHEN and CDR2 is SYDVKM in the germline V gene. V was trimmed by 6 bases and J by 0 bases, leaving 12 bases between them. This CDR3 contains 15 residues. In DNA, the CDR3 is TGTGCCAGCAGACTTTCCAGGAGCTCCTACAATGAGCAGTTCTTC. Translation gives CASRLSRSSYNEQFF.

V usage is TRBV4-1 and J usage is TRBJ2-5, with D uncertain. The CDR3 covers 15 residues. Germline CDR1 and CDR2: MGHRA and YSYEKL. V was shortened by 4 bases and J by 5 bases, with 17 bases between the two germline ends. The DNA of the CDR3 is TGCGCCAGCAGCCCCCACAAGAACCTAGACGAGACCCAGTACTTC. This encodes CASSPHKNLDETQYF.

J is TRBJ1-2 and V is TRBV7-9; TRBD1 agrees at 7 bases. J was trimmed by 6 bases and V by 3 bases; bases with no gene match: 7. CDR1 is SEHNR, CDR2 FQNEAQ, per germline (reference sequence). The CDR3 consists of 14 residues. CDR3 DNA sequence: TGTGCCAGCAGCTTGGGGCGGGACAGCCATGGCTACACCTTC. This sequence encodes CASSLGRDSHGYTF.

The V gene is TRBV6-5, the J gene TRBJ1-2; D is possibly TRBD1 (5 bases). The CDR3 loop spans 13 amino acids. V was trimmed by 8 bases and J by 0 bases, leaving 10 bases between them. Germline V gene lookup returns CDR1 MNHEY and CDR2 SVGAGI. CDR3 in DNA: TGTGCCAGCGGGTTGGGGGCTAACTATGGCTACACCTTC. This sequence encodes CASGLGANYGYTF.

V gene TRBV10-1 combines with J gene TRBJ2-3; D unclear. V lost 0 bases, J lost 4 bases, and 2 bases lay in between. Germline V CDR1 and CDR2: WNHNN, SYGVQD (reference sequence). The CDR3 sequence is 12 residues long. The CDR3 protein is CASSESADTQYF. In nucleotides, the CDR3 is TGCGCCAGCAGTGAGTCGGCAGATACGCAGTATTTT.

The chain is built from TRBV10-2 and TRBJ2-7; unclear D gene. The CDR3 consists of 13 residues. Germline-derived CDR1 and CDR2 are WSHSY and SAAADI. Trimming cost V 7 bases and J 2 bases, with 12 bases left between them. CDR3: CASIRDKAYEQYF. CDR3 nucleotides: TGCGCCAGCATTCGAGACAAAGCCTACGAGCAGTACTTC.

CDR3 protein: CASSLSTSGASASTDTQYF. The CDR3 DNA is TGTGCCAGCAGCTTATCGACTAGCGGGGCTAGTGCTAGCACAGATACGCAGTATTTT. V gene TRBV11-2 combines with J gene TRBJ2-3; TRBD2 matches at 11 bases. Germline trimming cut 2 bases from V and 0 bases from J; bases unmatched to any gene: 10. Looked up from germline, CDR1 is SGHAT and CDR2 is FQNNGV. This CDR3 spans 19 amino acids.

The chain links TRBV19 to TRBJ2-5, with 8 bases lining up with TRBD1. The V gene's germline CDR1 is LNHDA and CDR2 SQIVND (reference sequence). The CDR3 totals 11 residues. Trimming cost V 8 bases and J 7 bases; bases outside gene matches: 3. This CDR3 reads CASRTGRTQYF. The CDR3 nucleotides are TGTGCCAGTCGGACAGGGCGGACCCAGTACTTC.

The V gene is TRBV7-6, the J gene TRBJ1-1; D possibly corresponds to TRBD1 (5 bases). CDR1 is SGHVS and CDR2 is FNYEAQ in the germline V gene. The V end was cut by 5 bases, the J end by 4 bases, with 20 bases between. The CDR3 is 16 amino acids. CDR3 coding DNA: TGTGCCAGCAGCACTGGGCGGGGCCCCCTGGGCACTGAAGCTTTCTTT. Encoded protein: CASSTGRGPLGTEAFF.

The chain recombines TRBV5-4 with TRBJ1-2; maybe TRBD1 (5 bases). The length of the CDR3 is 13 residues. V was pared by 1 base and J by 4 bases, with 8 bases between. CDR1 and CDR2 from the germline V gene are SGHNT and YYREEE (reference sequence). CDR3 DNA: TGTGCCAGCAGCTTGTGGGACGGCTATGGCTACACCTTC. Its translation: CASSLWDGYGYTF.